Sequencing of this TCR beta chain was carried out in a study of cytomegalovirus exposure and HLA in healthy donors. Study conclusions and caveats: The dataset shows that most TCR sequences were rare, while some public TCRs occurred in many donors. Fewer than 200 TCR beta chains were listed as cytomegalovirus-associated. In vitro data verified a few CMV-associated chains as specific for CMV antigens.

This CDR3 is 13 amino acids long. Germline-derived CDR1 and CDR2 are SGHRS and YFSETQ. V dropped 3 bases and J dropped 7 bases, with 10 bases sitting between them. Here immunoSEQ multiplex PCR was the method, and the copy in TCRdb shows in-frame clones only, minus some. The table lists about 130,000 clones, around nine tenths of them singletons. Notes on this clone: Its antigen is currently unknown.

The rearrangement joins TRBV5-1 to TRBJ2-2; a weak D match, TRBD1 (6 bases). Input material: PBMCs. This TCR derives from a man aged 25 to 45 in good health and CMV-seronegative. The CDR3 protein is CASSSQGGGELFF. As DNA, the CDR3 is TGCGCCAGCAGCTCACAGGGTGGCGGGGAGCTGTTTTTT. The full variable domain, rest sourced from reference TRBV5-1 and TRBJ2-2, is KAGVTQTPRYLIKTRGQQVTLSCSPISGHRSVSWYQQTPGQGLQFLFEYFSETQRNKGNFPGRFSGRQFSNSRSEMNVSTLELGDSALYLCASSSQGGGELFFGEGSRLTVL.